The present T cell receptor (beta chain) was sequenced within a study of OX40 agonist ivuxolimab in advanced cancers. Findings of the study overall: Both blood CD4+ and CD8+ T cells showed clonal growth by week 6 at 0.1 to 3.0 mg/kg.

Assay: immunoSEQ multiplex PCR; the TCRdb copy retains only in-frame clones and omits some. This table has over 80,000 clones, 92% appearing once. Worth noting for this clone: Its antigen is as yet unknown.

The germline CDR1 and CDR2 sequences are SGHDN and FVKESK. The CDR3 totals 15 residues. Trimming pared 1 base from V and 8 bases from J, leaving 14 bases between. The rearrangement uses TRBV14 and TRBJ1-4; tentatively, D is TRBD1 (6 bases). The specimen comprised CD4+ or CD8+ T cells sorted from blood, sampled in a trial of the OX40 agonist ivuxolimab. The receptor comes from an adult with an advanced solid tumor such as melanoma, head and neck, liver or kidney cancer. The CDR3 loop is CASSQVRGPGEKLFF. Here the CDR3 DNA reads TGTGCCAGCAGCCAAGTCCGGGGGCCTGGGGAAAAACTGTTTTTT.